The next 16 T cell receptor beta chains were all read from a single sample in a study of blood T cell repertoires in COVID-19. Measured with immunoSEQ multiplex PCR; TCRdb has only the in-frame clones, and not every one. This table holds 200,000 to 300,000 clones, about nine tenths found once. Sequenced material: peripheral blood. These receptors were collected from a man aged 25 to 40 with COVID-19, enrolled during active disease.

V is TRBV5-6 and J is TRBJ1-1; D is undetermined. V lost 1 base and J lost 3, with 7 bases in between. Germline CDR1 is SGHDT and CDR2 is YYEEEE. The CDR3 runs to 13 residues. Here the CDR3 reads CASSLTQYTEAFF. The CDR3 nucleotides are TGTGCCAGCAGCTTGACCCAGTACACTGAAGCTTTCTTT.

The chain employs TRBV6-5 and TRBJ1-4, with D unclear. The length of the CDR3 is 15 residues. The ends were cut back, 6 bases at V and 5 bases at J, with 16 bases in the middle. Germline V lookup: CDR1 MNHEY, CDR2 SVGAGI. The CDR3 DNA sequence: TGTGCCAGCAGGCGTCGTACGGAGCACAATGAAAAACTGTTTTTT. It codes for CASRRRTEHNEKLFF.

The CDR3 nucleotides are TGTGCCAGTAGCCGTCCTGCGGGGTCTTCCTATGGCTACACCTTC. Its protein is CASSRPAGSSYGYTF. The chain uses TRBV19 and TRBJ1-2; D gene ambiguous. V lost 6 bases, J lost 4 bases, and 18 bases lay in between. The CDR3 extends over 15 amino acids. Germline values: CDR1 LNHDA, CDR2 SQIVND (reference sequence). Using reference TRBV19 and TRBJ1-2 for the parts outside the CDR3, the full variable domain is DGGITQSPKYLFRKEGQNVTLSCEQNLNHDAMYWYRQDPGQGLRLIYYSQIVNDFQKGDIAEGYSVSREKKESFPLTVTSAQKNPTAFYLCASSRPAGSSYGYTFGSGTRLTVV.

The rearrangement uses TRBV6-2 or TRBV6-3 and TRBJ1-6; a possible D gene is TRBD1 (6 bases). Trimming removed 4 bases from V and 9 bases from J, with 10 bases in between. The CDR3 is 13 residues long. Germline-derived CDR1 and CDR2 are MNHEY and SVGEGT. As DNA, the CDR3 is TGTGCCAGCAGTTTCCCAGGGGCTTCACCCCTCCACTTT. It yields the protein CASSFPGASPLHF.

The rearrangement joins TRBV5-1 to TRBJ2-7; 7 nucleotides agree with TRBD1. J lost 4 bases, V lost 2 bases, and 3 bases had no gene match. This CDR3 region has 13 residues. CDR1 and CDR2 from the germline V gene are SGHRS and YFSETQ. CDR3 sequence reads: CASSFGQAYEQYF. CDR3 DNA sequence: TGCGCCAGCAGCTTTGGACAGGCGTACGAGCAGTACTTC.

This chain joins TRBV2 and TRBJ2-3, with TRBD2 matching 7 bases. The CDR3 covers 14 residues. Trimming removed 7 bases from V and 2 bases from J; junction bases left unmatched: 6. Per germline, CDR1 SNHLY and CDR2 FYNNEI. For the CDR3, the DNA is TGTGCCAGCATGGGGCTAGCGGTCACAGATACGCAGTATTTT. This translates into CASMGLAVTDTQYF.

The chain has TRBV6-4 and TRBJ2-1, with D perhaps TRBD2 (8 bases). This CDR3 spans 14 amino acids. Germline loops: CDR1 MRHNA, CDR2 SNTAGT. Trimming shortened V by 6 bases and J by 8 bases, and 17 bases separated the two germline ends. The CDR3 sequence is CASSRGASGYEQFF. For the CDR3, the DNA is TGTGCCAGCAGCAGGGGGGCTAGCGGGTATGAGCAGTTCTTC.

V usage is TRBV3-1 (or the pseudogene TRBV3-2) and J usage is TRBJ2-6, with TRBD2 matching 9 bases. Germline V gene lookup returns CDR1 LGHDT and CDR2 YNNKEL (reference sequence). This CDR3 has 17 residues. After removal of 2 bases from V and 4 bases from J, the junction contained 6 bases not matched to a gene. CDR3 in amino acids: CASSQLAGRGGANVLTF. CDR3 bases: TGTGCCAGCAGCCAACTAGCGGGGAGAGGGGGGGCCAACGTCCTGACTTTC.

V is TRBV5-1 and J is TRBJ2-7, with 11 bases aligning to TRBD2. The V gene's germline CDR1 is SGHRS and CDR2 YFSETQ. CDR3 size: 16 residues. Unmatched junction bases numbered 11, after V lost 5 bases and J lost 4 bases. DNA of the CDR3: TGCGCCAGCAGAGGTACTAGCGGGAGAGGAAGGTACGAGCAGTACTTC. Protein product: CASRGTSGRGRYEQYF.

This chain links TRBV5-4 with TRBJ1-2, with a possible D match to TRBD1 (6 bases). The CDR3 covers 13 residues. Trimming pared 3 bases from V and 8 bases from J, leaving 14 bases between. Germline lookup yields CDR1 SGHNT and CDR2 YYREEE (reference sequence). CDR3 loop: CASSSTGPRGYTF. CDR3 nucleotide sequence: TGTGCCAGCAGCTCGACAGGTCCCAGGGGCTACACCTTC.

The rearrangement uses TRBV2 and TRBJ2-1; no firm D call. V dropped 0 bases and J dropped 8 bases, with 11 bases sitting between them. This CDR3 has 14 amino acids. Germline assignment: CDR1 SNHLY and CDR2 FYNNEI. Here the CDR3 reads CASSEAGPLHEQFF. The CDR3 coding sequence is TGTGCCAGCAGTGAAGCGGGCCCTCTCCATGAGCAGTTCTTC.

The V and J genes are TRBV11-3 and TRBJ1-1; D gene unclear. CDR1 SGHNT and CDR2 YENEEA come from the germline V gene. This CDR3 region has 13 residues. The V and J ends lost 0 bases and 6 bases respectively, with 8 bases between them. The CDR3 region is CASSLEAGAEAFF. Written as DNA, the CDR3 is TGTGCCAGCAGCTTAGAGGCGGGAGCTGAAGCTTTCTTT. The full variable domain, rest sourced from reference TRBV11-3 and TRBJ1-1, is EAGVVQSPRYKIIEKKQPVAFWCNPISGHNTLYWYLQNLGQGPELLIRYENEEAVDDSQLPKDRFSAERLKGVDSTLKIQPAELGDSAVYLCASSLEAGAEAFFGQGTRLTVV.

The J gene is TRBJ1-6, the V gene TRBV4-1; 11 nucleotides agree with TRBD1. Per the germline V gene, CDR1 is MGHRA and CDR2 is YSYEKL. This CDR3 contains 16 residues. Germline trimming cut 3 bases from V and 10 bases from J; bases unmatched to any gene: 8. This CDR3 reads CASSQGRTGGYSPLHF. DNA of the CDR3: TGCGCCAGCAGCCAGGGGCGGACAGGGGGCTACTCACCCCTCCACTTT.

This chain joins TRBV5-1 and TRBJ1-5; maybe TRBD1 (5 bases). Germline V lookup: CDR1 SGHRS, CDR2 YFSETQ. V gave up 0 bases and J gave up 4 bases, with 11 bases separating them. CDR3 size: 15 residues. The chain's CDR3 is CASSLAPGLNQPQHF. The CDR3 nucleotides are TGCGCCAGCAGCTTGGCCCCAGGGCTTAATCAGCCCCAGCATTTT.

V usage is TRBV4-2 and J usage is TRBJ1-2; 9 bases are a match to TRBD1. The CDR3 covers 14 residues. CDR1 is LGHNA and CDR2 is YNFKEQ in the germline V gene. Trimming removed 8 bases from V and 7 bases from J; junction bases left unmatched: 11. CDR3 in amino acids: CASGTSQGAVGYTF. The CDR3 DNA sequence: TGTGCCAGCGGAACCTCACAGGGGGCGGTTGGCTACACCTTC.

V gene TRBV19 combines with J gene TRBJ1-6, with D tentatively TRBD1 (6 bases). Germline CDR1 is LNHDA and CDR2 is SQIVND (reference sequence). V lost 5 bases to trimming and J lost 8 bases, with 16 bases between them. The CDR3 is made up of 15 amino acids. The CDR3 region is CASSQTWTEDSPLHF. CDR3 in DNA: TGTGCCAGTAGTCAAACTTGGACAGAAGATTCACCCCTCCACTTT. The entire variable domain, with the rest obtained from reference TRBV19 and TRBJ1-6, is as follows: DGGITQSPKYLFRKEGQNVTLSCEQNLNHDAMYWYRQDPGQGLRLIYYSQIVNDFQKGDIAEGYSVSREKKESFPLTVTSAQKNPTAFYLCASSQTWTEDSPLHFGNGTRLTVT.